A selection of T cell receptor beta chains follows, all from one sample in a study of CD8 T cells in Susac syndrome. TCRdb ran MiXCR on the immunoSEQ multiplex PCR reads and lists one entry per CDR3 protein. The sample holds some 180,000 distinct CDR3 sequences, around 94% seen once. Material for sequencing was CD4+ T cells from PBMCs. Receptors were obtained from a human donor with Susac syndrome. Both conserved end residues are part of each CDR3. D genes are given only for firm matches. Size is omitted from some rows. Given values are once, few, many or a class for expanded clones.

size: NA; D: TRBD1; V: TRBV30; J: TRBJ2-3; CDR3: CAWNRGPADTQYF; DNA: TGTGCCTGGAATAGGGGGCCCGCAGATACGCAGTATTTT
size: NA; D: TRBD1; V: TRBV6-6; J: TRBJ2-3; CDR3: CASMVPQGDTQYF; DNA: TGTGCCAGCATGGTGCCACAGGGGGATACGCAGTATTTT
size: NA; D: NA; V: TRBV19; J: TRBJ1-5; CDR3: CASSPLTGSQPQHF; DNA: TGTGCCAGTAGTCCTTTAACAGGGAGTCAGCCCCAGCATTTT
size: NA; D: NA; V: TRBV6-5; J: TRBJ1-2; CDR3: CASSRTFNYGYTF; DNA: TGTGCCAGCAGTCGGACATTCAACTATGGCTACACCTTC
size: NA; D: NA; V: TRBV28; J: TRBJ1-2; CDR3: CASSKTVENGYTF; DNA: TGTGCCAGCAGTAAGACAGTCGAGAATGGCTACACCTTC
size: NA; D: TRBD1; V: TRBV28; J: TRBJ2-3; CDR3: CASSQTGVGDTQYF; DNA: TGTGCCAGCAGTCAGACAGGGGTAGGGGATACGCAGTATTTT
size: NA; D: TRBD1; V: TRBV15; J: TRBJ1-1; CDR3: CATSRGGTGNTEAFF; DNA: TGTGCCACCAGCAGAGGAGGGACAGGGAACACTGAAGCTTTCTTT
size: NA; D: NA; V: TRBV30; J: TRBJ2-3; CDR3: CAWSVDGGITDTQYF; DNA: TGTGCCTGGAGTGTGGACGGGGGAATCACAGATACGCAGTATTTT
size: NA; D: NA; V: TRBV13; J: TRBJ1-1; CDR3: CASSFRGRGSTEAFF; DNA: TGTGCCAGCAGCTTTCGGGGGCGGGGAAGCACTGAAGCTTTCTTT
size: NA; D: TRBD1; V: TRBV7-2; J: TRBJ1-2; CDR3: CASSLSQGAVGGYTF; DNA: TGTGCCAGCAGCTTATCGCAGGGGGCAGTAGGTGGCTACACCTTC
size: NA; D: NA; V: TRBV3-1; J: TRBJ1-5; CDR3: CASSQGLDQPQHF; DNA: TGTGCCAGCAGCCAGGGTTTGGATCAGCCCCAGCATTTT
size: once; D: NA; V: TRBV29-1; J: TRBJ2-1; CDR3: CSVGTRRDEQFF; DNA: TGCAGCGTCGGGACCCGGAGGGATGAGCAGTTCTTC
size: NA; D: NA; V: TRBV28; J: TRBJ2-1; CDR3: CASYSNNEQFF; DNA: TGTGCCAGCTATAGTAACAATGAGCAGTTCTTC
size: NA; D: TRBD1; V: TRBV10-3; J: TRBJ2-7; CDR3: CAISESLGTGNEQYF; DNA: TGTGCCATCAGTGAGTCGTTAGGGACAGGGAACGAGCAGTACTTC
size: NA; D: TRBD1; V: TRBV18; J: TRBJ1-2; CDR3: CASSPMDRGRNYGYTF; DNA: TGTGCCAGCTCACCGATGGACAGGGGGCGCAACTATGGCTACACCTTC
size: NA; D: TRBD2; V: TRBV20-1; J: TRBJ2-1; CDR3: CSASPPLAGTNEQFF; DNA: TGCAGTGCTAGTCCCCCACTAGCGGGGACCAATGAGCAGTTCTTC
size: NA; D: NA; V: TRBV18; J: TRBJ1-1; CDR3: CASSTLGGTSPTEAFF; DNA: TGTGCCAGCTCCACCCTGGGGGGGACCTCGCCAACTGAAGCTTTCTTT
size: NA; D: NA; V: TRBV3-1; J: TRBJ2-4; CDR3: CASSPPASGTNIQYF; DNA: TGTGCCAGCAGCCCTCCCGCATCAGGGACGAACATTCAGTACTTC
size: once; D: TRBD1; V: TRBV29-1; J: TRBJ1-5; CDR3: CSVVPGTGSSNQPQHF; DNA: TGCAGCGTTGTCCCCGGGACAGGGTCAAGCAATCAGCCCCAGCATTTT
size: NA; D: TRBD1; V: TRBV14; J: TRBJ2-5; CDR3: CASSHLGQGLETQYF; DNA: TGTGCCAGCAGCCACCTGGGACAGGGTCTGGAGACCCAGTACTTC
size: NA; D: NA; V: TRBV15; J: TRBJ2-1; CDR3: CATSRDLTGSSYNEQFF; DNA: TGTGCCACCAGCAGAGATCTGACGGGAAGCTCCTACAATGAGCAGTTCTTC
size: NA; D: NA; V: TRBV7-2; J: TRBJ1-2; CDR3: CASSADSNVRTF; DNA: TGTGCCAGCAGCGCGGACAGTAACGTGCGTACCTTC
size: NA; D: TRBD1; V: TRBV7-8; J: TRBJ2-7; CDR3: CASSFRTGGSYEQYF; DNA: TGTGCCAGCAGCTTTCGGACAGGGGGATCATACGAGCAGTACTTC
size: NA; D: NA; V: TRBV28; J: TRBJ2-7; CDR3: CASSLGPRRVQYF; DNA: TGTGCCAGCAGTTTAGGTCCCCGACGGGTGCAGTACTTC
size: NA; D: NA; V: TRBV20-1; J: TRBJ1-1; CDR3: CSAKTHRSENTEAFF; DNA: TGCAGTGCCAAAACTCACAGGAGTGAGAACACTGAAGCTTTCTTT
size: NA; D: TRBD2; V: TRBV20-1; J: TRBJ2-1; CDR3: CSAPDTSGTMKQFF; DNA: TGCAGTGCCCCGGATACTAGCGGGACTATGAAGCAGTTCTTC
size: NA; D: TRBD1; V: TRBV30; J: TRBJ2-7; CDR3: CALVATTGTYEQYF; DNA: TGTGCCCTGGTAGCCACGACAGGGACCTACGAGCAGTACTTC
size: once; D: TRBD1; V: TRBV20-1; J: TRBJ1-1; CDR3: CSARDRAGTEAFF; DNA: TGCAGTGCCCGGGACAGGGCTGGCACTGAAGCTTTCTTT
size: NA; D: TRBD1; V: TRBV5-1; J: TRBJ2-7; CDR3: CASSGTAQTYEQYF; DNA: TGCGCCAGCAGCGGGACAGCCCAAACCTACGAGCAGTACTTC
size: NA; D: TRBD2; V: TRBV20-1; J: TRBJ2-1; CDR3: CSARGTSGSSEQFF; DNA: TGCAGTGCTAGAGGCACTAGCGGGAGTAGTGAGCAGTTCTTC
size: NA; D: NA; V: TRBV19; J: TRBJ1-1; CDR3: CATRGKVVNTEAFF; DNA: TGTGCCACCCGCGGCAAAGTAGTGAACACTGAAGCTTTCTTT
size: NA; D: TRBD2; V: TRBV20-1; J: TRBJ2-7; CDR3: CSARELAGVEQHF; DNA: TGCAGTGCTAGGGAGCTAGCGGGTGTCGAGCAGCACTTC
size: NA; D: TRBD1; V: TRBV6-2/TRBV6-3; J: TRBJ2-5; CDR3: CASSYPGQGYQETQYF; DNA: TGTGCCAGCAGTTACCCCGGACAGGGCTACCAAGAGACCCAGTACTTC
size: NA; D: TRBD1; V: TRBV7-6; J: TRBJ1-2; CDR3: CASSPITGADYGYTF; DNA: TGTGCCAGCAGCCCAATCACAGGGGCGGACTATGGCTACACCTTC
size: NA; D: TRBD1; V: TRBV4-3; J: TRBJ1-2; CDR3: CASSQDLSDRGSYGYTF; DNA: TGCGCCAGCAGCCAAGATCTGTCCGACAGGGGAAGCTATGGCTACACCTTC
size: NA; D: TRBD2; V: TRBV7-7; J: TRBJ2-3; CDR3: CASSPRLAGVTDTQYF; DNA: TGTGCCAGCAGCCCCCGACTAGCGGGAGTTACAGATACGCAGTATTTT
size: NA; D: TRBD1; V: TRBV29-1; J: TRBJ1-2; CDR3: CSVQGAYGYTF; DNA: TGCAGCGTTCAGGGGGCTTATGGCTACACCTTC
size: NA; D: NA; V: TRBV24-1; J: TRBJ2-2; CDR3: CATSEQANTGELFF; DNA: TGTGCCACCAGTGAACAGGCGAACACCGGGGAGCTGTTTTTT
size: NA; D: TRBD1; V: TRBV5-1; J: TRBJ2-7; CDR3: CASSVGQGNEQYF; DNA: TGCGCCAGCAGCGTCGGACAGGGGAACGAGCAGTACTTC
size: NA; D: TRBD1; V: TRBV19; J: TRBJ1-1; CDR3: CATSTPGQLEAFF; DNA: TGTGCCACCTCAACCCCGGGACAGCTTGAAGCTTTCTTT
size: NA; D: NA; V: TRBV7-2; J: TRBJ2-7; CDR3: CASSLDVVAGAYF; DNA: TGTGCCAGCAGCTTAGACGTCGTGGCAGGGGCGTACTTC
size: NA; D: NA; V: TRBV20-1; J: TRBJ2-2; CDR3: CSAKRSAGGELFF; DNA: TGCAGTGCTAAAAGAAGCGCAGGAGGGGAGCTGTTTTTT
size: NA; D: NA; V: TRBV11-2; J: TRBJ1-1; CDR3: CASSKHRENTEAFF; DNA: TGTGCCAGCAGCAAGCACAGGGAGAACACTGAAGCTTTCTTT
size: NA; D: NA; V: TRBV2; J: TRBJ1-2; CDR3: CASSEGAYGYTF; DNA: TGTGCCAGCAGTGAAGGGGCCTATGGCTACACCTTC
size: NA; D: NA; V: TRBV12-3/TRBV12-4; J: TRBJ1-2; CDR3: CASSLTAKWIGNYGYTF; DNA: TGTGCCAGCAGTTTGACGGCTAAATGGATCGGGAACTATGGCTACACCTTC
size: NA; D: NA; V: TRBV2; J: TRBJ1-2; CDR3: CASSGDIDGYTF; DNA: TGTGCCAGCAGCGGGGACATTGATGGCTACACCTTC
size: NA; D: TRBD1; V: TRBV20-1; J: TRBJ1-2; CDR3: CSARDGTGDGYTF; DNA: TGCAGTGCTAGAGATGGGACAGGGGACGGCTACACCTTC
size: NA; D: TRBD1; V: TRBV2; J: TRBJ2-2; CDR3: CASSETGVPGELFF; DNA: TGTGCCAGCAGTGAGACAGGGGTCCCCGGGGAGCTGTTTTTT
size: NA; D: NA; V: TRBV9; J: TRBJ2-1; CDR3: CASSVNSYPGDEQFF; DNA: TGTGCCAGCAGCGTTAATTCGTACCCGGGGGATGAGCAGTTCTTC
size: NA; D: NA; V: TRBV18; J: TRBJ1-4; CDR3: CASSPSERYEKLFF; DNA: TGTGCCAGCTCACCCTCGGAGCGTTACGAAAAACTGTTTTTT
size: NA; D: NA; V: TRBV12-3/TRBV12-4; J: TRBJ2-7; CDR3: CASREGSYEQYF; DNA: TGTGCCAGCAGGGAGGGGTCCTACGAGCAGTACTTC
size: NA; D: TRBD2; V: TRBV6-6; J: TRBJ2-1; CDR3: CASAPKRGSYNEQFF; DNA: TGTGCCAGCGCACCCAAGCGGGGCTCCTACAATGAGCAGTTCTTC
size: NA; D: NA; V: TRBV3-1; J: TRBJ1-4; CDR3: CASSQDVQEKLFF; DNA: TGTGCCAGCAGCCAAGATGTGCAGGAAAAACTGTTTTTT
size: NA; D: NA; V: TRBV10-3; J: TRBJ2-3; CDR3: CAIMYGQSTDTQYF; DNA: TGTGCCATCATGTACGGACAGTCCACAGATACGCAGTATTTT
size: NA; D: NA; V: TRBV29-1; J: TRBJ2-4; CDR3: CSVIRQGPNIQYF; DNA: TGCAGCGTTATTCGGCAGGGGCCAAACATTCAGTACTTC
size: NA; D: TRBD2; V: TRBV5-1; J: TRBJ2-2; CDR3: CASSFLAGDNTGELFF; DNA: TGCGCCAGCAGCTTCCTAGCGGGGGATAACACCGGGGAGCTGTTTTTT
size: NA; D: TRBD2; V: TRBV11-2; J: TRBJ2-3; CDR3: CASSLDDRLAGGLWDTQYF; DNA: TGTGCCAGCAGCTTAGACGATCGGCTAGCGGGAGGGCTGTGGGATACGCAGTATTTT
size: NA; D: NA; V: TRBV6-2/TRBV6-3; J: TRBJ2-7; CDR3: CASSPHGLPSYEQYF; DNA: TGTGCCAGCAGTCCCCATGGACTCCCTTCCTACGAGCAGTACTTC
size: NA; D: NA; V: TRBV6-6; J: TRBJ1-2; CDR3: CASSYETGNYGYTF; DNA: TGTGCCAGCAGTTACGAGACCGGGAACTATGGCTACACCTTC
size: NA; D: NA; V: TRBV18; J: TRBJ2-7; CDR3: CASSPPTAYEQYF; DNA: TGTGCCAGCTCACCCCCGACGGCCTACGAGCAGTACTTC